This TCR beta chain comes out of a study of CD8+ T cells in alopecia areata. About the research overall: The protocol delivered tofacitinib for 6 to 18 months, then withdrew it for 6 months.

This clone was seen only a few times. Antigen: not known. Study-level points and caveats: In scalp samples, resident alphabeta T cells of normal skin are also sequenced. Higher clonality was seen in lesional scalp than in normal scalp, especially in alopecia totalis/universalis.

Treatment defined: oral pan-JAK inhibitor, 5-10 mg twice daily. PBMCs, the starting material, were the source of sorted CD4+ and CD8+ T cells. RNA was isolated and reverse transcribed to cDNA, the sequencing template. Libraries were prepared by immunoSEQ multiplex PCR; TCRdb keeps only in-frame clonotypes and omits some of them. The profile shows more than 200,000 clones, approximately 40% of them singletons. Germline V gene sequence: CDR1 SEHNR, CDR2 FQNEAQ (reference sequence). V gave up 5 bases and J gave up 7 bases; unmatched junction bases: 12. This CDR3 spans 17 amino acids. The rearrangement joins TRBV7-9 to TRBJ2-1; TRBD2 agrees at 12 bases. The sample consisted of CD4+ T cells sorted from blood, taken at approximately week 39, from a patient treated with tofacitinib. The TCR sequence derives from a human donor with alopecia areata. CDR3: CASSPTPTSGSRNEQFF. The CDR3, as DNA: TGTGCCAGCAGCCCCACCCCGACTAGCGGGAGCAGAAATGAGCAGTTCTTC.